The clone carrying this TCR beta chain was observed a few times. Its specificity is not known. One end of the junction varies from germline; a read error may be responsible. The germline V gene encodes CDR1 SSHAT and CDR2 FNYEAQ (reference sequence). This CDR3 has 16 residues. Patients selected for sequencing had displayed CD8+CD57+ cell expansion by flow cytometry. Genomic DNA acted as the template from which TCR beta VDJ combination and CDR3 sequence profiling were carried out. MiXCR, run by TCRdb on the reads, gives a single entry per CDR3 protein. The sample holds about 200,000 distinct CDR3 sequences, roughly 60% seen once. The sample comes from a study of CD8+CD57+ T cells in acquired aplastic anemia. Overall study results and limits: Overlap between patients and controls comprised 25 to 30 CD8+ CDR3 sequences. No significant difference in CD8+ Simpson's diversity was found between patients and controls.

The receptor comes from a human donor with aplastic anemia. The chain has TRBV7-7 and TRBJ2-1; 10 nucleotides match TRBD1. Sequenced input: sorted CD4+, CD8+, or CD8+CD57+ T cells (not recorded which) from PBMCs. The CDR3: CASSVKGGTGDNEQFF. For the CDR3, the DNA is TGTGCTAGCAGCGTCAAGGGTGGGACAGGGGACAATGAGCAGTTCTTC.